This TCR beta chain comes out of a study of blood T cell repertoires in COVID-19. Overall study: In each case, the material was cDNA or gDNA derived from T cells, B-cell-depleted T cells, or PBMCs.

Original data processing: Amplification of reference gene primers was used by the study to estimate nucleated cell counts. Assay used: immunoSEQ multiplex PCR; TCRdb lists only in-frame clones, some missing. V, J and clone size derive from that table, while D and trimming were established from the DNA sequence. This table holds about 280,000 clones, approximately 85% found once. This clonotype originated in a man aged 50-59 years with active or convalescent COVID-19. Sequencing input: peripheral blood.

The CDR3 is CASSQAHRGNTEAFF. The DNA for the CDR3 is TGTGCCAGCAGCCAAGCGCACCGGGGGAACACTGAAGCTTTCTTT. The J gene is TRBJ1-1, the V gene TRBV4-2; the D is unclear. CDR1 is LGHNA, CDR2 YNFKEQ, per germline. Trimming shortened V by 1 base and J by 1 base, and 10 bases separated the two germline ends. The CDR3 is made up of 15 amino acids.